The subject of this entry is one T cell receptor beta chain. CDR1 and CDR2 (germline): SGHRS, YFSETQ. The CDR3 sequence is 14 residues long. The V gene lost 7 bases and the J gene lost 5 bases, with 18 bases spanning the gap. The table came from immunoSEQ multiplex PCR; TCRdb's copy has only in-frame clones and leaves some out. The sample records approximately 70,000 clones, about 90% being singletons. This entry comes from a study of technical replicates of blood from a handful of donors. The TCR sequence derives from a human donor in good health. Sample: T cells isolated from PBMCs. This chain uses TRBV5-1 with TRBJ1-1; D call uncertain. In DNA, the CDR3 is TGCGCCAGCTCCCTCAGAGGGCTTTTAACTGAAGCTTTCTTT. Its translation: CASSLRGLLTEAFF.